Listed below are T cell receptor beta chains from one sample, sequenced in a study of blood T cell repertoires in COVID-19. TCRdb's table, derived via immunoSEQ multiplex PCR, lists solely in-frame clones and lacks some. The table has about 190,000 clones, approximately 81% seen once; the top ten hold around 21%. Sequenced sample: peripheral blood. The origin of the receptors is a human donor in a cohort sampled during active COVID-19. CDR3s include the opening cysteine and the closing phenylalanine or tryptophan. The D gene is left open where the match is weak. A clone size is listed for some rows: how often the clone was seen (once, few, many), or a class if it is expanded.

j_gene,v_gene,abundance,d_gene,CDR3nt,CDR3aa
TRBJ1-1,TRBV30,.,TRBD1,TGTGCCTGGAGTGTACTGCGACAGGGAAGGGGGCGAGGAAACACTGAAGCTTTCTTT,CAWSVLRQGRGRGNTEAFF
TRBJ1-3,TRBV28,few,.,TGTGCCAGCAGTTCCACCTCAGGCGGAAACACCATATATTTT,CASSSTSGGNTIYF
TRBJ2-3,TRBV19,once,.,TGTGCCAGTAGTATAATGGGGGCAGGAGATACGCAGTATTTT,CASSIMGAGDTQYF
TRBJ2-7,TRBV11-2,.,TRBD1,TGTGCCAGCAGCTTCCGGACAGGGCTCGACGAGCAGTACTTC,CASSFRTGLDEQYF
TRBJ2-3,TRBV7-3,.,TRBD2,TGTGCCAGCAGCACTTACGGGGGGGCCTCAGATACGCAGTATTTT,CASSTYGGASDTQYF
TRBJ1-1,TRBV18,.,TRBD1,TGTGCCAGCTCACCAACCACCCAGGGGGAAGAAGCTTTCTTT,CASSPTTQGEEAFF
TRBJ2-1,TRBV7-9,.,.,TGTGCCAGCAGCTTAGGTGGCGGGACCACGAGCAATGAGCAGTTCTTC,CASSLGGGTTSNEQFF
TRBJ1-2,TRBV3-1/TRBV3-2,.,TRBD1,TGTGCCAGCAGCCCCGGACAGGGCGTTGTAAGCTACACCTTC,CASSPGQGVVSYTF
TRBJ2-3,TRBV5-1,.,.,TGCGCCAGCAGCTCGTCGGGGGGCCTGGATACGCAGTATTTT,CASSSSGGLDTQYF
TRBJ1-2,TRBV18,.,TRBD1,TGTGCCAGCTCACCAACGAACAGGGGGGGCTATGGCTACACCTTC,CASSPTNRGGYGYTF
TRBJ1-1,TRBV11-3,.,.,TGTGCCAGCAGCTTTGGGCCAGGAACTGAAGCTTTCTTT,CASSFGPGTEAFF
TRBJ1-1,TRBV2,.,.,TGTGCCAGCAGGGAGCTTGGGGCAGGGGCCACTGAAGCTTTCTTT,CASRELGAGATEAFF
TRBJ1-2,TRBV19,.,.,TGTGCCAGTAGTACTCGGAGCGGCTATGGCTACACCTTC,CASSTRSGYGYTF
TRBJ1-2,TRBV30,.,.,TGTGCCTGGAGTGTGACAGAATATGGCTACACCTTC,CAWSVTEYGYTF
TRBJ2-7,TRBV3-1/TRBV3-2,.,TRBD2,TGTGCCAGCAGCCAAGGACAGCGGGGATCCGAGCAGTACTTC,CASSQGQRGSEQYF
TRBJ1-4,TRBV6-6,.,.,TGTGCCAGCAGCCCCGGTGGGGCCCCTGTTGAAAAACTGTTTTTT,CASSPGGAPVEKLFF
TRBJ2-4,TRBV15,.,.,TGTGCCACCATCGATTCCCTATCGAGGGCCAAAAACATTCAGTACTTC,CATIDSLSRAKNIQYF
TRBJ1-1,TRBV29-1,.,.,TGCAGCGTTGATCCGGGCACTGAAGCTTTCTTT,CSVDPGTEAFF
TRBJ2-1,TRBV9,.,TRBD2,TGTGCCAGCAGCACCAAGACTAGCTATGGCGAGCAGTTCTTC,CASSTKTSYGEQFF
TRBJ1-1,TRBV21-1,.,.,TGTGCCAGCAGACAGGATTTGGACACTGAAGCTTTCTTT,CASRQDLDTEAFF
TRBJ1-5,TRBV19,.,.,TGTGCCAGTAGTATAGAGGAGGGGCGCATCGATCAGCCCCAGCATTTT,CASSIEEGRIDQPQHF
TRBJ2-7,TRBV6-6,.,TRBD1,TGTGCCAGCAGTCGATATACAGGGGGCGGCTCCTACGAGCAGTACTTC,CASSRYTGGGSYEQYF
TRBJ2-3,TRBV2,once,TRBD2,TGTGCCAGCAGATTAGCGGGTCGTGGGGATACGCAGTATTTT,CASRLAGRGDTQYF
TRBJ2-1,TRBV5-1,.,.,TGCGCCAGCAGCATGCCTGGGGGCTCCTCCTACAATGAGCAGTTCTTC,CASSMPGGSSYNEQFF
TRBJ2-7,TRBV3-1/TRBV3-2,.,TRBD2,TGTGCCAGCAGCCAAGAGTTTACTAGCGGGCAAAACGAGCAGTACTTC,CASSQEFTSGQNEQYF
TRBJ1-6,TRBV5-5,.,.,TGTGCCAGCAGGCCTGACACTCTTATTAATTCACCCCTCCACTTT,CASRPDTLINSPLHF
TRBJ2-1,TRBV6-5,.,TRBD1,TGTGCCAGCAGTTACGTCGGGACAGTCGATGAGCAGTTCTTC,CASSYVGTVDEQFF
TRBJ2-7,TRBV27,.,TRBD1,TGTGCCAGCAGCCGACAGGGGACCTCGCAGCAGTACTTC,CASSRQGTSQQYF
TRBJ1-2,TRBV30,.,.,TGTGCCTGGTCGGGCGGACAGAGATTTTTTAACTATGGCTACACCTTC,CAWSGGQRFFNYGYTF
TRBJ2-5,TRBV5-1,.,TRBD1,TGCGCCAGCAGCTTAGACGGGACAGAGGCACAGACCCAGTACTTC,CASSLDGTEAQTQYF
TRBJ1-1,TRBV9,.,.,TGTGCCAGCAGCGTAGTACCTTCACCCGGCACTGAAGCTTTCTTT,CASSVVPSPGTEAFF
TRBJ2-1,TRBV5-1,once,TRBD2,TGCGCCAGCAGCAGCGGGACTGAGGGTAATGAGCAGTTCTTC,CASSSGTEGNEQFF
TRBJ2-2,TRBV5-1,once,.,TGCGCCAGCAGGATAGGAGGGGAAGCCGGGGAGCTGTTTTTT,CASRIGGEAGELFF
TRBJ1-2,TRBV5-8,.,.,TGTGCCAGCAGCTTGGCCCTGACAGGAGGCAACTATGGCTACACCTTC,CASSLALTGGNYGYTF
TRBJ1-4,TRBV6-5,.,.,TGTGCCAGCAGTTCCCCGACGGGGAGATCTAATGAAAAACTGTTTTTT,CASSSPTGRSNEKLFF
TRBJ2-7,TRBV28,.,TRBD1,TGTGCCAGCAGTTTAACTGGACAGGGGAAGGCCTACGAGCAGTACTTC,CASSLTGQGKAYEQYF
TRBJ2-4,TRBV5-1,.,TRBD1,TGCGCCAGCAGCTTGAGTTTTTATCGACAGGGAGTAGGAAACATTCAGTACTTC,CASSLSFYRQGVGNIQYF
TRBJ2-5,TRBV7-9,.,.,TGTGCCAGCAGCTTACCCAAGAACTTTCAAGAGACCCAGTACTTC,CASSLPKNFQETQYF
TRBJ2-2,TRBV10-3,.,TRBD2,TGTGCCATCAGTGATAGCGGGTTGGGGACCGGGGAGCTGTTTTTT,CAISDSGLGTGELFF
TRBJ1-5,TRBV19,.,.,TGTGCCAGTAGTATCGACAGAAAAAATCAGCCCCAGCATTTT,CASSIDRKNQPQHF
TRBJ1-5,TRBV19,.,TRBD1,TGTGCCAGTACCGGGACAGGGAGAGGGCCCCAGCATTTT,CASTGTGRGPQHF
TRBJ2-3,TRBV7-9,many,TRBD2,TGTGCCAGCAGCTTAGCGTTGGCGGGAGTCACAGATACGCAGTATTTT,CASSLALAGVTDTQYF
TRBJ1-2,TRBV7-2,.,TRBD1,TGTGCCAGCAGCTTCGCGGGACAGACATATGGCTACACCTTC,CASSFAGQTYGYTF
TRBJ2-2,TRBV28,.,.,TGTGCCAGCGGAGCCGAGGGCGGGGAGCTGTTTTTT,CASGAEGGELFF
TRBJ1-5,TRBV6-6,.,TRBD1,TGTGCCAGCAGCGAAAGGGACAGGAGCAATCAGCCCCAGCATTTT,CASSERDRSNQPQHF
TRBJ2-2,TRBV28,few,TRBD2,TGTGCCAGCAGTTCTACCGGACTAGCGGGAGAAGGAGACGGGGAGCTGTTTTTT,CASSSTGLAGEGDGELFF
TRBJ1-6,TRBV2,.,.,TGTGCCAGCAGTGACCAATCACCCCTCCACTTT,CASSDQSPLHF
TRBJ2-7,TRBV13,.,.,TGTGCCAGCAGTCCCACGGGGGTGGCGGTATCCTACGAGCAGTACTTC,CASSPTGVAVSYEQYF
TRBJ2-5,TRBV19,once,.,TGTGCCAGTAGAGGGGGACCCTGGGACACCCCATCACAAGAGACCCAGTACTTC,CASRGGPWDTPSQETQYF
TRBJ2-7,TRBV5-1,.,TRBD2,TGCGCCAGCAGCGTATCGGGGGGCTACGAGCAGTACTTC,CASSVSGGYEQYF
TRBJ1-1,TRBV30,.,TRBD1,TGTGCCTGGAGCCTATACAGGATCTCACAGGGGGCTTTCTTT,CAWSLYRISQGAFF
TRBJ1-5,TRBV30,.,.,TGTGCCTGGAGCCCTGGGGCTCAGCCCCAGCATTTT,CAWSPGAQPQHF
TRBJ1-2,TRBV12-3/TRBV12-4,few,TRBD1,TGTGCCACCCGGGACAGGGAATTTGATGGCTACACCTTC,CATRDREFDGYTF
TRBJ1-1,TRBV12-3/TRBV12-4,.,.,TGTGCCAGCACCCCCCGGTCTGACACTGAAGCTTTCTTT,CASTPRSDTEAFF
TRBJ2-3,TRBV19,.,TRBD2,TGTGCCAGTAGTCCCTGGACTAGCAGAGATACGCAGTATTTT,CASSPWTSRDTQYF